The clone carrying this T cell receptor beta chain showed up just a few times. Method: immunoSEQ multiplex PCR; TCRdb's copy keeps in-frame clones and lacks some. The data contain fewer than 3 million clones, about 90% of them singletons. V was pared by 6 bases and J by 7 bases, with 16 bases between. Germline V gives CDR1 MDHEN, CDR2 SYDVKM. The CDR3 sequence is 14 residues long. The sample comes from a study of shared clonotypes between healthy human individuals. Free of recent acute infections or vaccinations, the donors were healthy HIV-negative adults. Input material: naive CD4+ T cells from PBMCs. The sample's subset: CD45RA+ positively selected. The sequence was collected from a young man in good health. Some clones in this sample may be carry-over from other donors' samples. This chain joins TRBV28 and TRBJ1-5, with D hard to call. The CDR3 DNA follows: TGTGCCAGCAGAGCTACCTCGGGGTGGCAGCCCCAGCATTTT. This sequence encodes CASRATSGWQPQHF.